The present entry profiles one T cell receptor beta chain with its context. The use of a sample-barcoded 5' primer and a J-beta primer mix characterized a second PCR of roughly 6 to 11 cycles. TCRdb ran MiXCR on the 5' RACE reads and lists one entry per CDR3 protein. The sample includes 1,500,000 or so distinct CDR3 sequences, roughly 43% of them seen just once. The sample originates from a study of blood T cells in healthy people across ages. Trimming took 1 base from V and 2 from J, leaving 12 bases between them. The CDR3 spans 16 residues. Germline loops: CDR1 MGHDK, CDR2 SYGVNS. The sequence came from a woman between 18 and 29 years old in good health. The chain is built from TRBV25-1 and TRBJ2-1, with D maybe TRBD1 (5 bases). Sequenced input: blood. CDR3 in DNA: TGTGCCAGCAGTGAATCCCAGGACACAGCCTACAATGAGCAGTTCTTC. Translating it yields CASSESQDTAYNEQFF. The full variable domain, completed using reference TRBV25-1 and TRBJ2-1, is EADIYQTPRYLVIGTGKKITLECSQTMGHDKMYWYQQDPGMELHLIHYSYGVNSTEKGDLSSESTVSRIRTEHFPLTLESARPSHTSQYLCASSESQDTAYNEQFFGPGTRLTVL.